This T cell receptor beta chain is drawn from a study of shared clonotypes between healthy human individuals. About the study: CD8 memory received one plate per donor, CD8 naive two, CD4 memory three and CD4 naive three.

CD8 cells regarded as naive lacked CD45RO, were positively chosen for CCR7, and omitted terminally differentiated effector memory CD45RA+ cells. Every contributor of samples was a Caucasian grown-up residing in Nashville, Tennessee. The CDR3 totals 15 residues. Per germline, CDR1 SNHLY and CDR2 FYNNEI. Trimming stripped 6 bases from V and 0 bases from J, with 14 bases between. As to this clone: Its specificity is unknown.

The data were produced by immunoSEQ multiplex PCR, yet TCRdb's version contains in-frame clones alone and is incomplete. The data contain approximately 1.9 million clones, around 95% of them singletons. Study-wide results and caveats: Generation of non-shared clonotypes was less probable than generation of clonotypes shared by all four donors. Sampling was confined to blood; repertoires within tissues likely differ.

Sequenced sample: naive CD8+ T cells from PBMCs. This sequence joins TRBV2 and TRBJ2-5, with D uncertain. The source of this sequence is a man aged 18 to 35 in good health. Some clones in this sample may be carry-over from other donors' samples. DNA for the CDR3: TGTGCCAGCAGCACTGGCGATACCTACCAAGAGACCCAGTACTTC. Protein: CASSTGDTYQETQYF.